This T cell receptor (beta chain) emerged from a study of regulatory T cells in long-lasting Graves disease. Study-wide points: Persistent Graves' patients showed less TCR diversity than newly diagnosed ones.

CDR1 is LNHDA and CDR2 is SQIVND in the germline V gene (reference sequence). The CDR3 consists of 16 residues. The V and J ends lost 5 bases and 0 bases respectively, with 16 bases between them. Relying on iRepertoire HTBI primers and Arm-PCR of CDR3 regions, the team built TCR beta libraries. TCRdb re-analysed the multiplex PCR reads in MiXCR, keeping a single row per CDR3 protein. The sample consists of 550,000 to 650,000 distinct CDR3 sequences, around 15% of them appearing once. This clonotype has more than one count but fewer than ten. What it binds is not known. Time point of the sample: newly diagnosed GD, antithyroid drugs for less than 3 months. There was RNA extracted from PBMCs, and the TCR library was made from it. The same specimen was also included in a second study, on T cells in Graves' hyperthyroidism and ophthalmopathy. In that study: Uncontrolled infection, other autoimmune disease, pregnancy or lactation barred patients from enrollment.

This sequence was found in a man aged 18 to 35 with Graves disease. This sequence joins TRBV19 and TRBJ2-5; the D gene is possibly TRBD2 (6 bases). The sequences come from peripheral blood mononuclear cells (PBMCs), collected at new diagnosis, from a patient treated with antithyroid drugs. The CDR3 spells CASSGRDLRYQETQYF. The DNA for the CDR3 is TGTGCCAGTAGTGGACGGGACTTACGGTACCAAGAGACCCAGTACTTC. Together with reference TRBV19 and TRBJ2-5, the CDR3 gives the full variable domain: DGGITQSPKYLFRKEGQNVTLSCEQNLNHDAMYWYRQDPGQGLRLIYYSQIVNDFQKGDIAEGYSVSREKKESFPLTVTSAQKNPTAFYLCASSGRDLRYQETQYFGPGTRLLVL.